What follows describes a single T cell receptor (beta chain). What it binds is not known. A single record per CDR3 protein comes from TCRdb applying MiXCR to the 5' RACE reads. The sample holds about 130,000 distinct CDR3 sequences; 5% to 6.5% are singletons and the top ten take roughly 2%. This CDR3 comprises 11 residues. In germline, CDR1 is MNHEY, CDR2 SVGAGI. Between the trimmed V and J ends, which lost 8 bases and 5 bases, there was a span of 9 bases. This record comes from a study of T-cell memory formation after mild COVID-19. Whole-study context: Largely, TCR clusters stayed within a single donor. Notes on the study in general: Contracting clones localized mainly to CM and EM when CD4+ and mainly to EMRA when CD8+. The pre-infection memory compartment contained some responding clones, suggesting cross-reactive memory joined.

The source is an adult woman who had mild COVID-19 (a few samples of this study predate the infection). Cell type and time point are not known. What was sequenced was PBMCs or a T cell subset sorted from them (not recorded which). V and J are TRBV6-5 and TRBJ1-1, with D possibly matching TRBD1 (6 bases). This chain's CDR3 is CASFQGTEAFF. The CDR3 DNA reads as TGTGCCAGCTTTCAGGGGACTGAAGCTTTCTTT.